Listed here are 24 T cell receptor beta chains from one sample, sequenced in a study of early T cells in non-severe SARS-CoV-2 infection. TCRdb fed the 5' RACE reads into MiXCR, producing one record per CDR3 protein. This sample carries about 21,000 distinct CDR3 sequences, about 4% of them seen once, and the ten largest clones take roughly 1.5%. The sequencing sample was made of whole blood. These receptors were obtained from an adult who was a healthcare worker with PCR-confirmed SARS-CoV-2 infection or an uninfected control (not recorded which).

This clonotype was counted a few times. This chain uses TRBV20-1 with TRBJ1-2; the match to TRBD1 covers 7 bases. Germline trimming cut 6 bases from V and 6 bases from J; bases unmatched to any gene: 13. Germline loops: CDR1 DFQATT, CDR2 SNEGSKA (reference sequence). The CDR3 extends over 14 amino acids. The CDR3 spells CSASLVRGRDGYTF. The CDR3 DNA is TGCAGTGCCTCGCTGGTTAGGGGGCGTGATGGCTACACCTTC.

At least ten counts were recorded for this clonotype. The chain has TRBV7-2 and TRBJ2-7, with 8 bases identical to TRBD2. The trim removed 5 bases at V and 6 bases at J, leaving 12 bases unmatched. CDR1 SGHTA and CDR2 FQGNSA come from the germline V gene. The CDR3 contains 15 residues. CDR3 nucleotides: TGTGCCAGCAGCGAACCCCCATCGGGGGGGGTCGAGCAGTACTTC. It encodes CASSEPPSGGVEQYF.

This clonotype was seen a handful of times. This sequence joins TRBV5-8 and TRBJ2-7, with D maybe TRBD2 (5 bases). Between the trimmed V and J ends, which lost 2 bases and 2 bases, there was a span of 11 bases. In germline, CDR1 is SGHTS, CDR2 YDEGEE. CDR3 length equals 14 residues. CDR3 amino acids: CASSLGPGTYEQYF. For the CDR3, the DNA is TGTGCCAGCAGCTTAGGACCGGGAACCTACGAGCAGTACTTC.

This clonotype appeared many times. V gene TRBV9 combines with J gene TRBJ2-3; 7 bases map to TRBD2. Germline loops: CDR1 SGDLS, CDR2 YYNGEE. V was pared by 0 bases and J by 4 bases, with 11 bases of the junction left unmatched. The CDR3 totals 17 residues. CDR3 in DNA: TGTGCCAGCAGCGTAGAGTTGGGAGGGACCAACCCAGATACGCAGTATTTT. Translating gives CASSVELGGTNPDTQYF.

This chain uses TRBV7-8 with TRBJ1-2; D might be TRBD1 (6 bases). CDR1 SGHVS and CDR2 FQNEAQ come from the germline V gene. Trimming stripped 3 bases from V and 0 bases from J, with 20 bases between. This CDR3 is built from 18 residues. Here the CDR3 reads CASSLYDMWGPANYGYTF. CDR3 coding DNA: TGTGCCAGCAGCTTGTACGACATGTGGGGGCCAGCTAACTATGGCTACACCTTC.

The table lists this clonotype with many counts. CDR3 amino acids: CASSSTGTSLSYEQYF. CDR3 in DNA: TGTGCCAGCAGCTCCACCGGGACTAGTCTTTCCTACGAGCAGTACTTC. J is TRBJ2-7 and V is TRBV7-9; 8 bases are shared with TRBD2. Looked up from germline, CDR1 is SEHNR and CDR2 is FQNEAQ (reference sequence). V lost 4 bases to trimming and J lost 1 base; unmatched junction nucleotides: 9. This CDR3 has 16 residues.

The sample holds many counts of this clonotype. This rearrangement joins TRBV13 to TRBJ1-5; D is unclear. The CDR3 length is 13 residues. V lost 5 bases, J lost 5 bases, and 10 bases lay in between. CDR1 and CDR2 (germline): PRHDT, FYEKMQ (reference sequence). The CDR3 region has the DNA TGTGCCAGCAGCCGTGGACCCGATCAGCCCCAGCATTTT. Protein sequence: CASSRGPDQPQHF.

This clonotype was seen ten or more times. V usage is TRBV12-3 or TRBV12-4 and J usage is TRBJ1-5, with D possibly being TRBD1 (5 bases). CDR3 length: 16 amino acids. With 3 bases removed from V and 8 bases from J, the gap between germline ends came to 20 bases. In DNA, the CDR3 is TGTGCCAGCAGTTTTATGGGGGGTCTTCTCGGGGAGCCCCAGCATTTT. As protein: CASSFMGGLLGEPQHF.

At least ten counts were recorded for this clonotype. The chain couples TRBV19 to TRBJ2-7; TRBD1 matches 9 bases. V was clipped by 3 bases and J by 1 base; unmatched bases: 4. Germline-derived CDR1 and CDR2 are LNHDA and SQIVND (reference sequence). The CDR3 is made up of 15 amino acids. DNA for the CDR3: TGTGCCAGTAGTATGTTCGGGACAGGGTCCTACGAGCAGTACTTC. Amino acid sequence: CASSMFGTGSYEQYF.

The sample holds a few counts of this clonotype. The rearrangement links TRBV6-6 to TRBJ2-7, with D hard to call. V shed 2 bases and J shed 5 bases, with 10 bases lying between them. CDR1 and CDR2 (germline): MNHNY, SVGAGI (reference sequence). This CDR3 has 13 residues. The CDR3 coding sequence is TGTGCCAGCAGTTACATCGACCCCGACGAGCAGTACTTC. It encodes CASSYIDPDEQYF.

Ten or more counts support this clonotype. V gene TRBV20-1 combines with J gene TRBJ2-5, with unresolved D. Deletions cut 5 bases from V and 1 base from J, with 11 bases between. CDR3 length: 13 amino acids. The germline gives CDR1 DFQATT, CDR2 SNEGSKA (reference sequence). The CDR3 spells CSAPRRVQETQYF. The CDR3 coding sequence is TGCAGTGCTCCTCGCCGCGTCCAAGAGACCCAGTACTTC.

This chain joins TRBV11-3 and TRBJ2-1; D unresolved. The germline V and J ends were trimmed by 2 bases and 5 bases, with 7 bases remaining between them. Per the germline V gene, CDR1 is SGHNT and CDR2 is YENEEA. The CDR3 is 13 residues long. The CDR3 is CASSLNGHNEQFF. In nucleotides, the CDR3 is TGTGCCAGCAGCTTAAACGGTCACAATGAGCAGTTCTTC.

Ten or more counts support this clonotype. The chain has TRBV7-9 and TRBJ2-1; 9 nucleotides match TRBD1. V gave up 5 bases and J gave up 3 bases; unmatched junction bases: 8. This CDR3 comprises 16 residues. Germline values: CDR1 SEHNR, CDR2 FQNEAQ (reference sequence). The CDR3 nucleotides read TGTGCCAGCAGCCTTTACAGGGGGCGCGTCTACAATGAGCAGTTCTTC. This gives the protein CASSLYRGRVYNEQFF.

This clonotype rates as medium-sized (0.01 to 0.1%). This chain uses TRBV7-8 with TRBJ1-2; D remains ambiguous. The CDR3 totals 15 residues. Deletions cut 1 base from V and 9 bases from J, with 18 bases between. CDR1 and CDR2 from the germline V gene are SGHVS and FQNEAQ. This CDR3 is CASSLGGPFRSRYTF. CDR3 in DNA: TGTGCCAGCAGCTTAGGTGGGCCTTTTCGGTCGCGCTACACCTTC.

This clonotype was observed many times. V is TRBV6-5 and J is TRBJ2-3, with D perhaps matching TRBD2 (6 bases). The V gene lost 4 bases and the J gene lost 1 base, with 12 bases spanning the gap. There are 15 residues in the CDR3. Germline V CDR1 and CDR2: MNHEY, SVGAGI. For the CDR3, the DNA is TGTGCCAGCAGTTTTGGCGGGGTAGGCACAGATACGCAGTATTTT. Its protein is CASSFGGVGTDTQYF.

This clonotype was picked up a small number of times. One junction end does not reproduce the germline sequence, and a read error may be involved. This rearrangement joins TRBV11-2 to TRBJ2-2; perhaps TRBD2 as D (5 bases). The CDR3 runs to 14 residues. Looked up from germline, CDR1 is SGHAT and CDR2 is FQNNGV. The CDR3 loop reads CASSLEGNTGELFF. The CDR3 DNA is TGTGCCAGCAGCTTAGAGGGGAACACCGGGGAGCTTTTTTTT.

This clonotype was recorded at least ten times. The gene calls are TRBV3-1 and TRBJ2-3; TRBD1 is a possible D gene (6 bases). The CDR3 consists of 15 residues. Germline loops: CDR1 LGHDT, CDR2 YNNKEL (reference sequence). V was trimmed by 0 bases and J by 13 bases, leaving 20 bases between them. The CDR3: CASSQDMAGGRRKYF. The CDR3 nucleotides are TGTGCCAGCAGCCAAGATATGGCTGGGGGCCGGCGTAAGTATTTT.

This clonotype has at least ten counts. The V and J genes are TRBV29-1 and TRBJ1-1; perhaps TRBD1 as D (6 bases). CDR3 length: 12 residues. V shed 2 bases and J shed 10 bases, with 14 bases lying between them. CDR1 SQVTM and CDR2 ANQGSEA come from the germline V gene. CDR3 sequence: CSVENPGTSAFF. CDR3 nucleotides: TGCAGCGTTGAAAATCCCGGGACATCAGCTTTCTTT.

This clonotype was recorded at least ten times. The chain links TRBV5-1 to TRBJ1-3; D gene ambiguous. CDR3 length equals 16 residues. The V end lost 0 bases, the J end lost 0 bases, and 10 bases lay between the germline ends. Germline V gene sequence: CDR1 SGHRS, CDR2 YFSETQ. For the CDR3, the DNA is TGCGCCAGCAGCTTGGGGCACAGTCGCTCTGGAAACACCATATATTTT. Protein product: CASSLGHSRSGNTIYF.

This clonotype qualifies as medium-sized. The chain is built from TRBV6-5 and TRBJ2-5; TRBD2 might be the D (6 bases). There are 15 residues in the CDR3. Looked up from germline, CDR1 is MNHEY and CDR2 is SVGAGI. Trimming removed 6 bases from V and 1 base from J, with 15 bases in between. Here the CDR3 reads CASRRPGLPQETQYF. The CDR3 DNA follows: TGTGCCAGCAGGAGACCGGGACTGCCCCAAGAGACCCAGTACTTC.

This clonotype has more than one count but fewer than ten. The gene calls are TRBV2 and TRBJ2-1; the D gene is possibly TRBD2 (7 bases). Germline V gene data show CDR1 as SNHLY and CDR2 as FYNNEI. This CDR3 is 15 amino acids long. Between the trimmed V and J ends, which lost 2 bases and 4 bases, there was a span of 12 bases. This CDR3 reads CASSELGGPYNEQFF. The CDR3 DNA reads TGTGCCAGCAGTGAATTGGGGGGGCCGTACAATGAGCAGTTCTTC.

This clonotype was observed at least ten times. CDR3 amino acids: CASSLDWRTGELFF. The CDR3 DNA sequence: TGTGCCAGCAGCCTGGACTGGAGGACCGGGGAGCTGTTTTTT. The rearrangement links TRBV5-4 to TRBJ2-2, with a possible D match to TRBD2 (5 bases). Per germline, CDR1 SGHNT and CDR2 YYREEE (reference sequence). The ends were cut back, 4 bases at V and 5 bases at J, with 12 bases in the middle. The CDR3 totals 14 residues. The whole variable domain, remainder taken from reference TRBV5-4 and TRBJ2-2, is ETGVTQSPTHLIKTRGQQVTLRCSSQSGHNTVSWYQQALGQGPQFIFQYYREEENGRGNFPPRFSGLQFPNYSSELNVNALELDDSALYLCASSLDWRTGELFFGEGSRLTVL.

This clonotype was counted between two and nine times. V gene TRBV12-3 or TRBV12-4 combines with J gene TRBJ2-7, with D possibly matching TRBD1 (5 bases). V gave up 0 bases and J gave up 2 bases, with 14 bases separating them. The CDR3 totals 16 residues. Here the CDR3 DNA reads TGTGCCAGCAGTTTAGCAACCCAGGGTTGGCCCTACGAGCAGTACTTC. It yields the protein CASSLATQGWPYEQYF.

This clonotype was seen many times. This chain links TRBV6-2 or TRBV6-3 with TRBJ2-3; perhaps D is TRBD1 or TRBD2 (5 bases each). With 3 bases removed from V and 5 bases from J, the gap between germline ends came to 15 bases. The CDR3 consists of 15 residues. Per germline, CDR1 MNHEY and CDR2 SVGEGT. CDR3 protein: CASSYRDPLGDTQYF. CDR3 nucleotides: TGTGCCAGCAGTTATAGGGACCCCCTAGGAGATACGCAGTATTTT.